The text below deals with one T cell receptor beta chain. Its cognate antigen is unknown. This sample is part of a study of CD4+ T cells in melanoma. Clones were read by immunoSEQ multiplex PCR, and TCRdb kept only the in-frame ones, dropping some. The repertoire holds more than 8,500 clones, with approximately 64% as singletons. Overall study results and limits: A reported correlation linked neoantigen-specific CD4+ T cells to CD8+, macrophage and B cell function. Diverse differentiation states were reported for melanoma neoantigen-specific CD4+ T cells.

With V trimmed by 2 bases and J by 0 bases, 14 bases remained unmatched. CDR3 size: 19 residues. Germline V gene lookup returns CDR1 SGHTA and CDR2 FQGTGA. The source material was cells from a culture (not recorded whether cultured in vitro). The rearrangement joins TRBV7-3 to TRBJ2-5; 8 bases match TRBD1. The clonotype originates from a human donor with melanoma. CDR3 protein: CASSLLSGGLKKYQETQYF. The CDR3 nucleotides read TGTGCCAGCAGCTTACTGTCAGGGGGCCTAAAAAAGTACCAAGAGACCCAGTACTTC.